One and the same sample provided the 8 T cell receptor beta chains below, sequenced in a study of blood T cell repertoires in COVID-19. This table comes from immunoSEQ multiplex PCR, and its TCRdb copy is limited to in-frame clones, with some not included. The sample contains roughly 250,000 clones, roughly 87% of which appear only once. The sample was peripheral blood. These receptors were collected from a woman between 25 and 40 years old with acute or convalescent COVID-19.

CDR3 in amino acids: CASSQAGQTLYGYTF. The CDR3 nucleotides are TGCGCCAGCAGCCAAGCGGGACAGACACTCTATGGCTACACCTTC. This sequence joins TRBV4-3 and TRBJ1-2, with 7 bases fitting TRBD1. The CDR3 contains 15 residues. Germline-derived CDR1 and CDR2 are LGHNA and YSLEER. V shed 1 base, J shed 4 bases, and the junction held 6 bases outside the gene matches.

In this sample, this clone turned up once. The chain joins TRBV19 to TRBJ2-1; D gene uncertain. Trimming cost V 3 bases and J 2 bases, with 8 bases left between them. CDR1 is LNHDA, CDR2 SQIVND, per germline (reference sequence). This CDR3 contains 14 residues. The CDR3 bases are TGTGCCAGTAGTATGAGCGTCCCCTACAATGAGCAGTTCTTC. Translated: CASSMSVPYNEQFF. Full variable domain (remainder filled in from reference TRBV19 and TRBJ2-1): DGGITQSPKYLFRKEGQNVTLSCEQNLNHDAMYWYRQDPGQGLRLIYYSQIVNDFQKGDIAEGYSVSREKKESFPLTVTSAQKNPTAFYLCASSMSVPYNEQFFGPGTRLTVL.

The CDR3 coding sequence is TGTGCCAGCAGTCTACCGGGACAGGGGCTTTTTGGGCCCCAGCATTTT. As protein: CASSLPGQGLFGPQHF. The chain uses TRBV6-2 or TRBV6-3 and TRBJ1-5; 10 bases align to TRBD1. The CDR3 contains 16 residues. The V gene's germline CDR1 is MNHEY and CDR2 SVGEGT. With V trimmed by 5 bases and J by 9 bases, 13 bases remained unmatched.

In this sample, this clone turned up once. This chain joins TRBV21-1 and TRBJ2-7; the table gives TRBD2 as D, unverified against the DNA. TRBV21-1 is a pseudogene locus. This CDR3 has 14 amino acids. The CDR3 bases are TGTGCCAGCAGCAAAGCTCACGGGACCTACGAGCAGTACTTC. Its protein is CASSKAHGTYEQYF.

The chain uses TRBV9 and TRBJ2-2; no firm D call. The germline CDR1 and CDR2 sequences are SGDLS and YYNGEE. There are 14 residues in the CDR3. Between the trimmed V and J ends, which lost 4 bases and 1 base, there was a span of 8 bases. DNA for the CDR3: TGTGCCAGCAGCTCCTACAGGAACACCGGGGAGCTGTTTTTT. It yields the protein CASSSYRNTGELFF.

CDR3 nucleotide sequence: TGTGCCAGTAGTATAAATTTCGGGTATGACACTGAAGCTTTCTTT. It translates to CASSINFGYDTEAFF. The rearrangement joins TRBV19 to TRBJ1-1, with D uncertain. The V end lost 2 bases, the J end lost 3 bases, and 13 bases lay between the germline ends. The CDR3 runs to 15 residues. From germline, CDR1 is LNHDA and CDR2 SQIVND (reference sequence).

This sequence joins TRBV27 and TRBJ1-3, with TRBD1 as a possible D gene (5 bases). Germline V gene lookup returns CDR1 MNHEY and CDR2 SMNVEV (reference sequence). Trimming took off 4 bases at V and 7 bases at J, with 20 bases between the two ends. The CDR3 runs 16 residues. In DNA form, the CDR3 reads TGTGCCAGCAGTTGGGGCGACCCCGGGACTTCGAACACCATATATTTT. Translating it yields CASSWGDPGTSNTIYF.

The rearrangement uses TRBV24-1 and TRBJ2-1; tentatively, D is TRBD2 (5 bases). Germline V gene sequence: CDR1 KGHDR, CDR2 SFDVKD. Between the trimmed V and J ends, which lost 3 bases and 3 bases, there was a span of 14 bases. This CDR3 contains 16 residues. The CDR3 is CATSDPSGDDYNEQFF. As DNA, the CDR3 is TGTGCCACCAGTGATCCCAGCGGAGACGACTACAATGAGCAGTTCTTC.